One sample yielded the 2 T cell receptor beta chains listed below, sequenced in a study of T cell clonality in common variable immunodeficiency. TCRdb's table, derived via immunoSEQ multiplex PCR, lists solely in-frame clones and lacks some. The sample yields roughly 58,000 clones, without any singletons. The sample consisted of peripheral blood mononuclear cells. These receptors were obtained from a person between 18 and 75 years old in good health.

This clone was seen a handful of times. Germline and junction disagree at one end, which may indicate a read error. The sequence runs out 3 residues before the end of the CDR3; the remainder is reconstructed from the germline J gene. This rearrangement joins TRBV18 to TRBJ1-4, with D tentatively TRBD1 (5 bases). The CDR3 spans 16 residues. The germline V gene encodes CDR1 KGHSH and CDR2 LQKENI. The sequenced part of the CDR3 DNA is TGTACCAGCTCACTAGACAGACTTAGGACTAATGAAAAA. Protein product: CTSSLDRLRTNEK. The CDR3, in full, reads CTSSLDRLRTNEKLFF.

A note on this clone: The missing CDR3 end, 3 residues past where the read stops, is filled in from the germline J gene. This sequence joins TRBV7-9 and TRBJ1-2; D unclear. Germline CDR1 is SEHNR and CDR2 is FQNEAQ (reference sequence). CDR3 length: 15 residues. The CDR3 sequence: CASITYGERNYDYTF. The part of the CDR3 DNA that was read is TGTGCCAGCATCACTTATGGCGAGCGGAACTACGAC.